Presented here are 9 T cell receptor beta chains from one specimen sequenced in a study of cytomegalovirus exposure and HLA in healthy donors. The PCR had 60 Vbeta and 13 Jbeta primers. Profiled with immunoSEQ multiplex PCR; TCRdb holds only in-frame clones, not every one. The table lists 200,000 to 250,000 clones, over 65% of them singletons. The sample taken for sequencing was PBMCs. Receptors originate from a woman aged 60 to 75 in good health and CMV-seropositive.

This sequence joins TRBV18 and TRBJ2-7, with D tentatively TRBD1 (5 bases). The V gene's germline CDR1 is KGHSH and CDR2 LQKENI. There are 16 residues in the CDR3. V was shortened by 4 bases and J by 2 bases, with 18 bases between the two germline ends. In nucleotides, the CDR3 is TGTGCCAGCTCACAGGTTACCCGCAGGGTACCCTACGAGCAGTACTTC. Amino acids: CASSQVTRRVPYEQYF.

The V gene is TRBV6-1, the J gene TRBJ1-5; D remains unclear. The V gene's germline CDR1 is MNHNS and CDR2 SASEGT. The CDR3 runs 14 residues. V shed 2 bases and J shed 7 bases, with 12 bases lying between them. CDR3 coding DNA: TGTGCCAGCAGTGAAATCTCCCCTCGGCAGCCCCAGCATTTT. The encoded protein is CASSEISPRQPQHF.

The chain uses TRBV27 and TRBJ1-1; D unclear. This CDR3 has 15 amino acids. Germline CDR1 and CDR2: MNHEY and SMNVEV (reference sequence). The V gene lost 8 bases and the J gene lost 0 bases, with 16 bases spanning the gap. CDR3 nucleotides: TGTGCCAGCCCCTCCAGTCGGGGATTGAACACTGAAGCTTTCTTT. Its translation: CASPSSRGLNTEAFF.

The V call is TRBV10-3, the J call TRBJ2-5; 7 bases map to TRBD2. V dropped 0 bases and J dropped 5; count of bases not matched to a gene: 6. The CDR3 contains 15 residues. Germline V gene data show CDR1 as ENHRY and CDR2 as SYGVKD. CDR3 region: CAISESRGSWETQYF. CDR3 DNA sequence: TGTGCCATCAGTGAGTCGCGCGGGAGCTGGGAGACCCAGTACTTC.

The J gene is TRBJ2-3, the V gene TRBV5-1; 9 bases map to TRBD2. This CDR3 is 18 amino acids long. V was clipped by 0 bases and J by 3 bases; unmatched bases: 11. Germline values: CDR1 SGHRS, CDR2 YFSETQ. The CDR3 is CASSLVTSSGSATDTQYF. The CDR3 nucleotides are TGCGCCAGCAGCTTGGTCACGAGTAGCGGGAGTGCAACAGATACGCAGTATTTT.

The genes are TRBV28 and TRBJ1-5; D call uncertain. Germline CDR1 MDHEN, CDR2 SYDVKM. CDR3 length: 12 amino acids. V lost 5 bases and J lost 8, with 10 bases in between. CDR3 in amino acids: CASSPDQEPQHF. CDR3 nucleotides: TGTGCCAGCAGTCCGGATCAGGAGCCCCAGCATTTT.

V usage is TRBV27 and J usage is TRBJ2-7, with a weak D call TRBD1 (6 bases). The CDR3 is 15 residues long. V gave up 6 bases and J gave up 2 bases, with 17 bases separating them. CDR1 is MNHEY, CDR2 SMNVEV, per germline (reference sequence). This chain's CDR3 is CASSLERDTPYEQYF. In DNA, the CDR3 is TGTGCCAGCAGCCTCGAACGGGACACCCCCTACGAGCAGTACTTC.

J is TRBJ2-2 and V is TRBV29-1; 8 bases are a match to TRBD2. CDR3 size: 15 residues. Per germline, CDR1 SQVTM and CDR2 ANQGSEA. J lost 0 bases, V lost 7 bases, and 7 bases had no gene match. The CDR3 loop is CSGKLADANTGELFF. For the CDR3, the DNA is TGCAGCGGGAAACTAGCGGACGCGAACACCGGGGAGCTGTTTTTT.

The chain combines TRBV7-2 with TRBJ1-6; D is perhaps TRBD1 (6 bases). The V end lost 0 bases, the J end lost 4 bases, and 7 bases lay between the germline ends. The CDR3 has 15 amino acids. From germline, CDR1 is SGHTA and CDR2 FQGNSA. The CDR3 nucleotides are TGTGCCAGCAGCTTAGCGGACAGTTATAATTCACCCCTCCACTTT. The encoded protein is CASSLADSYNSPLHF.